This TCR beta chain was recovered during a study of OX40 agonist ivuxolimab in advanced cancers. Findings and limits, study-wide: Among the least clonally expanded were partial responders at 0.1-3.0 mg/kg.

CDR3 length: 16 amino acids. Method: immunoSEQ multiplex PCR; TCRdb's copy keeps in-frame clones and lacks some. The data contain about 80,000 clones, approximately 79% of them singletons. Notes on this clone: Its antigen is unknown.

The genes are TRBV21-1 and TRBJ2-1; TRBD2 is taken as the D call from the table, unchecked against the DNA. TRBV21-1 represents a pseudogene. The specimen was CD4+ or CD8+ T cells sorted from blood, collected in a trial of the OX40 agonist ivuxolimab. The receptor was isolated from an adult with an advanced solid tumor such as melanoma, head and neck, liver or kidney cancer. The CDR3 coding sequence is TGTGCCAGCAGTCAATACTTAGCCCATTCCGACAATGAGCAGTTCTTC. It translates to CASSQYLAHSDNEQFF.